Each of the 20 T cell receptor beta chains below was sequenced from the same sample in a study of low-dose radiotherapy and immunotherapy resistance in tumors. First-strand cDNA relied on TRAV- and TRBV-specific primers spanning alpha and beta chains. PCR amplification of the TCRs was performed with Phusion for 20 to 25 PCR cycles, and it relied on a constant-region primer together with a V-primer adapter. MiXCR, run by TCRdb on the reads, gives a single entry per CDR3 protein. The data hold tens of thousands of distinct CDR3 sequences, with around 32% observed a single time. The time point: before trial treatment. The sequences come from PBMCs, collected before treatment. Receptor source: a female donor with ovarian cancer.

This clonotype was observed many times. The chain links TRBV5-1 to TRBJ1-2; 10 bases align to TRBD1. CDR1 SGHRS and CDR2 YFSETQ come from the germline V gene. CDR3 size: 14 residues. V dropped 3 bases and J dropped 5; count of bases not matched to a gene: 4. The CDR3 spells CASSSTGQGYGYTF. CDR3 coding DNA: TGCGCCAGCAGCTCAACGGGACAGGGGTATGGCTACACCTTC.

In its sample, this clonotype was seen many times. The chain has TRBV4-1 and TRBJ1-6; unclear D gene. Germline-derived CDR1 and CDR2 are MGHRA and YSYEKL. V was shortened by 3 bases and J by 5 bases, with 14 bases between the two germline ends. The CDR3 is 16 amino acids. CDR3 residues: CASSQVTTGNNSPLHF. The CDR3 DNA follows: TGCGCCAGCAGCCAGGTCACGACGGGGAATAATTCACCCCTCCACTTT.

This clonotype was recorded at least ten times. The chain links TRBV28 to TRBJ2-3; 11 bases match TRBD2. V lost 4 bases to trimming and J lost 4 bases; unmatched junction nucleotides: 10. The CDR3 sequence is 17 residues long. CDR1 MDHEN and CDR2 SYDVKM come from the germline V gene. The CDR3 reads CASSSILAGGSPDTQYF. CDR3 in DNA: TGTGCCAGCAGTTCCATCCTAGCGGGGGGATCCCCAGATACGCAGTATTTT.

The table lists this clonotype with a few counts. The V call is TRBV2, the J call TRBJ2-7, with 9 bases lining up with TRBD1. J gave up 6 bases and V 2 bases, and 5 bases lay outside the gene matches. CDR1 is SNHLY and CDR2 is FYNNEI in the germline V gene. The CDR3 extends over 14 amino acids. The CDR3 sequence is CASSELPDRGEQYF. The CDR3 DNA sequence: TGTGCCAGCAGTGAACTTCCGGACAGGGGCGAGCAGTACTTC.

This clonotype was counted many times. This chain uses TRBV20-1 with TRBJ1-1; the match to TRBD1 covers 7 bases. CDR3 length: 15 amino acids. V lost 0 bases, J lost 6 bases, and 10 bases stayed unmatched. Germline values: CDR1 DFQATT, CDR2 SNEGSKA (reference sequence). As DNA, the CDR3 is TGCAGTGCTAGAGATCAACAGGGGCAGAATCCTGAAGCTTTCTTT. Protein: CSARDQQGQNPEAFF.

This clonotype was seen ten or more times. The chain joins TRBV5-4 to TRBJ2-2, with TRBD2 as a possible D gene (6 bases). The germline V and J ends were trimmed by 0 bases and 1 base, with 10 bases remaining between them. Germline-derived CDR1 and CDR2 are SGHNT and YYREEE (reference sequence). The CDR3 extends over 16 amino acids. The CDR3 is CASSLGLAVNTGELFF. For the CDR3, the DNA is TGTGCCAGCAGCTTGGGTTTAGCGGTGAACACCGGGGAGCTGTTTTTT.

The chain has TRBV29-1 and TRBJ1-2, with 7 bases lining up with TRBD1. This CDR3 has 13 residues. Looked up from germline, CDR1 is SQVTM and CDR2 is ANQGSEA. V lost 3 bases, J lost 6 bases, and 7 bases stayed unmatched. The CDR3 sequence: CSVDDREEDGYTF. Here the CDR3 DNA reads TGCAGCGTTGATGACAGGGAGGAGGATGGCTACACCTTC.

This clonotype was counted at least ten times. The chain employs TRBV12-3 or TRBV12-4 and TRBJ2-5; the D gene is possibly TRBD1 (6 bases). This CDR3 comprises 13 residues. The V gene lost 5 bases and the J gene lost 2 bases, with 9 bases spanning the gap. CDR3 in amino acids: CASSGGVQETQYF. The DNA for the CDR3 is TGTGCCAGCAGTGGGGGCGTTCAAGAGACCCAGTACTTC.

This clonotype was detected many times. The rearrangement uses TRBV6-6 and TRBJ1-5; D perhaps matches TRBD1 (6 bases). CDR1 is MNHNY and CDR2 is SVGAGI in the germline V gene (reference sequence). Trimming took 4 bases from V and 2 from J, leaving 9 bases between them. The CDR3 consists of 14 residues. CDR3 amino acids: CASSSTGRNQPQHF. The CDR3 DNA reads as TGTGCCAGCAGTTCAACAGGGCGCAATCAGCCCCAGCATTTT.

This clonotype was seen many times. The chain combines TRBV7-9 with TRBJ2-1; TRBD2 agrees at 10 bases. CDR1 SEHNR and CDR2 FQNEAQ come from the germline V gene (reference sequence). V gave up 5 bases and J gave up 6 bases; unmatched junction bases: 13. The CDR3 totals 17 residues. This chain's CDR3 is CASSLSSGTSAGNEQFF. For the CDR3, the DNA is TGTGCCAGCAGCCTCTCGTCCGGGACTAGCGCTGGCAATGAGCAGTTCTTC.

The J gene is TRBJ2-1, the V gene TRBV29-1; TRBD2 matches 7 bases. Germline CDR1 SQVTM, CDR2 ANQGSEA. The CDR3 spans 15 residues. The V segment lost 7 bases and the J segment 3 bases; nucleotides outside the gene matches: 12. CDR3 nucleotides: TGCAGCGCGGGAGCCCCCCAGCGGGACTACAATGAGCAGTTCTTC. Amino acids: CSAGAPQRDYNEQFF.

This clonotype was observed many times. This chain links TRBV9 with TRBJ1-2; no definite D call. The CDR3 contains 14 residues. V was trimmed by 2 bases and J by 4 bases, leaving 12 bases between them. Per the germline V gene, CDR1 is SGDLS and CDR2 is YYNGEE. CDR3 protein: CASSVVPEGYGYTF. The CDR3 DNA follows: TGTGCCAGCAGCGTCGTCCCGGAGGGCTATGGCTACACCTTC.

This clonotype was seen repeatedly, ten times or more. The J gene is TRBJ2-2, the V gene TRBV6-4; D is uncertain. The CDR3 contains 13 residues. V lost 5 bases to trimming and J lost 6 bases, with 10 bases between them. The V gene's germline CDR1 is MRHNA and CDR2 SNTAGT. As DNA, the CDR3 is TGTGCCAGCAGTTCGATCGCCCCCGGGGAGCTGTTTTTT. This gives the protein CASSSIAPGELFF.

Points on this clonotype: A far larger clone is one base from this, pointing to a likely read error. J is TRBJ2-7 and V is TRBV6-6; the D is unclear. The V end lost 0 bases, the J end lost 7 bases, and 19 bases lay between the germline ends. The CDR3 has 16 amino acids. The germline gives CDR1 MNHNY, CDR2 SVGAGI (reference sequence). The CDR3 is CASSYSSLSSYNEQYF. CDR3 bases: TGTGCCAGCAGTTACTCTAGCTTAAGCTCCTACAATGAGCAGTACTTC.

This clonotype came up many times. The rearrangement joins TRBV14 to TRBJ1-1; TRBD1 is a possible D gene (5 bases). The CDR3 spans 13 residues. Germline CDR1 and CDR2: SGHDN and FVKESK. With 6 bases removed from V and 0 bases from J, the gap between germline ends came to 8 bases. The CDR3 region has the DNA TGTGCCAGCAGGGACACGCTGAACACTGAAGCTTTCTTT. Protein sequence: CASRDTLNTEAFF.

This clonotype was observed at least ten times. This sequence joins TRBV20-1 and TRBJ1-1; perhaps TRBD1 as D (5 bases). Trimming took 0 bases from V and 0 from J, leaving 11 bases between them. CDR1 DFQATT and CDR2 SNEGSKA come from the germline V gene (reference sequence). This CDR3 is 15 amino acids long. CDR3 protein: CSAREATDMNTEAFF. The DNA of the CDR3 is TGCAGTGCTAGAGAGGCGACAGACATGAACACTGAAGCTTTCTTT.

This clonotype was found many times. This chain joins TRBV9 and TRBJ2-2, with unresolved D. This CDR3 is built from 13 residues. The V gene lost 0 bases and the J gene lost 8 bases, with 8 bases spanning the gap. Germline V gives CDR1 SGDLS, CDR2 YYNGEE. The CDR3 protein is CASSVAAQGELFF. The CDR3 DNA reads as TGTGCCAGCAGCGTAGCGGCGCAGGGGGAGCTGTTTTTT.

The chain couples TRBV28 to TRBJ1-5; a possible D gene is TRBD1 (5 bases). Trimming removed 1 base from V and 7 bases from J, with 11 bases in between. CDR3 length equals 14 residues. Germline assignment: CDR1 MDHEN and CDR2 SYDVKM. CDR3 loop: CASSLFQKGQPQHF. CDR3 sequence (DNA): TGTGCCAGCAGTTTATTCCAAAAGGGGCAGCCCCAGCATTTT.

In its sample, this clonotype was seen many times. The chain has TRBV9 and TRBJ1-4, with D hard to call. Looked up from germline, CDR1 is SGDLS and CDR2 is YYNGEE. Trimming took 6 bases from V and 0 from J, leaving 9 bases between them. The CDR3 extends over 14 amino acids. CDR3 protein: CASTHLTTNEKLFF. The CDR3 bases are TGTGCCAGCACCCACCTTACAACTAATGAAAAACTGTTTTTT.

This clonotype was recorded at least ten times. The rearrangement uses TRBV29-1 and TRBJ2-1; D possibly matches TRBD1 or TRBD2 (6 bases each). With 6 bases removed from V and 5 bases from J, the gap between germline ends came to 17 bases. The CDR3 contains 14 residues. The germline V gene encodes CDR1 SQVTM and CDR2 ANQGSEA. CDR3: CSVTGTLANNEQFF. The CDR3 DNA reads as TGCAGCGTCACCGGGACACTAGCCAACAATGAGCAGTTCTTC.